The 4 T cell receptor beta chains reported below all come from one sample, sequenced in a study of T-cell reconstitution after alpha-beta-depleted transplantation in children. Unique molecular identifiers were incorporated when the TCRbeta library was constructed. TCRdb fed the PCR reads into MiXCR, producing one record per CDR3 protein. The table lists almost 400,000 distinct CDR3 sequences, around 21% of them singletons. Sequencing was performed on PBMCs from the stem cell graft donor, taken from the stem cell graft. These receptor sequences come from a human donor who donated a stem cell graft to a child with acute myeloid leukemia.

This clonotype showed up many times. The rearrangement joins TRBV29-1 to TRBJ1-5; no reliable D call. With 4 bases removed from V and 6 bases from J, the gap between germline ends came to 13 bases. This CDR3 has 13 residues. The germline gives CDR1 SQVTM, CDR2 ANQGSEA. The CDR3 region is CSVGTGEGQPQHF. The CDR3 nucleotides are TGCAGCGTTGGTACTGGGGAGGGTCAGCCCCAGCATTTT.

This clonotype has just a few counts. J is TRBJ2-1 and V is TRBV19; tentatively, D is TRBD2 (6 bases). Germline V gene lookup returns CDR1 LNHDA and CDR2 SQIVND (reference sequence). The V and J ends lost 5 bases and 5 bases respectively, with 10 bases between them. The CDR3 is 13 amino acids. CDR3 in DNA: TGTGCCAGTAGTTTGGGGGGTCACAATGAGCAGTTCTTC. It translates to CASSLGGHNEQFF.

The sample holds a few counts of this clonotype. The gene calls are TRBV7-2 and TRBJ2-3; weak D call: TRBD1 (5 bases). V was cut by 2 bases and J by 1 base, with 13 bases left in between. Germline CDR1 reads SGHTA; CDR2 reads FQGNSA. The CDR3 runs to 16 residues. The CDR3 DNA sequence: TGTGCCAGCAGCTTACTGGGGCTCGGCGGCACAGATACGCAGTATTTT. It encodes CASSLLGLGGTDTQYF.

This clonotype showed up just a few times. The chain carries TRBV4-3 and TRBJ2-5; TRBD1 is a possible D gene (6 bases). V dropped 0 bases and J dropped 4 bases, with 15 bases sitting between them. Germline V lookup: CDR1 LGHNA, CDR2 YSLEER. The CDR3 is 16 amino acids. The CDR3 sequence: CASSQDWALGGETQYF. In DNA, the CDR3 is TGCGCCAGCAGCCAAGATTGGGCGCTAGGGGGAGAGACCCAGTACTTC.